This TCR beta chain came from a study of graft-versus-host responses after intestinal transplantation. About the research overall: Recipients got multivisceral, liver-intestinal, or isolated intestinal transplants. General study points: Present in recipient marrow, GvH clones included some that appeared first in ileum or blood. Levels of circulating GvH clones at their peak were associated with early post-transplant HvG declines.

Germline V gene sequence: CDR1 SGHNT, CDR2 YYREEE (reference sequence). The CDR3 length is 16 residues. V lost 4 bases and J lost 3; bases outside the gene matches: 7. Of note for this clone: Its antigen is unidentified.

Only in-frame clones appear in the TCRdb table, and some are missing; sequencing was by immunoSEQ multiplex PCR. Of 45,000 to 60,000 clones detected, around 90% appear once; the ten largest clones hold 2% to 2.5%. The sequence was obtained from a human donor who was the organ donor for an intestinal transplant. V gene TRBV5-4 combines with J gene TRBJ2-2; 9 positions agree with TRBD2. The source material was unstimulated CD4+ T cells sorted from spleen or lymph node cells, sampled before transplant. CDR3 sequence (DNA): TGTGCCAGCAGCGTCATTAGCGGGAGTTACACCGGGGAGCTGTTTTTT. It yields the protein CASSVISGSYTGELFF.